This TCR beta chain was identified in a study of glioma-infiltrating T cells. At the level of the study: Blood libraries targeted about 4- to 11-fold coverage of 1 million or so T cells.

The CDR3 covers 15 residues. The J segment lost 13 bases and the V segment lost 3 bases, leaving 13 bases of the junction unmatched. CDR1 is DFQATT, CDR2 SNEGSKA, per germline (reference sequence). Study outcomes and limitations: Patients with low tissue-blood divergence carried a signature set of shared blood CDR3 motifs.

The iRepertoire nested amplicon-rescue multiplex PCR amplified TCR alpha and beta CDR3s from RNA. TCRdb independently ran MiXCR on the multiplex PCR reads; one entry per CDR3 protein. The sample lists fewer than 500,000 distinct CDR3 sequences, 41% occurring once. As regards this clonotype: What it binds is unknown.

V usage is TRBV20-1 and J usage is TRBJ2-1; 12 bases agree with TRBD2. This TCR was recovered from a human donor with low-grade glioma or glioblastoma, undergoing nonglioma brain surgery, or in good health (not recorded which). The sequenced sample consisted of glioma tissue, nonneoplastic brain tissue, or PBMCs (not recorded which). CDR3: CSASNPASGRAGQFF. CDR3 DNA sequence: TGCAGTGCTAGTAACCCCGCTAGCGGGAGGGCCGGTCAGTTCTTC.